Below are 14 T cell receptor beta chains sequenced from a single sample in a study of low-dose radiotherapy and immunotherapy resistance in tumors (dated by TCRdb to 2021 to 2024). Instrument on record: Illumina HiSeq 2500. First-strand cDNA was synthesized using Superscript III and a set of TRAV- and TRBV-specific primers, so that both TCRalpha and TCRbeta chains were covered. TCRs were amplified for approximately 20 PCR cycles with Phusion, using a constant-region primer paired with the adapter attached to the V primers. TCRdb cleaned the public reads at Q25 with fastp, built clones with MiXCR and kept in-frame beta chains. Under each unique CDR3 protein, matching rows form one entry showing the most common genes and DNA. This sample holds approximately 70,000 distinct CDR3 sequences; around 32% were observed only once. Around 10% of the sample comes from the top ten. The label giving this sample's time point can be read as: before trial treatment.

The material sequenced was PBMCs, taken before treatment. The receptor set was obtained from a female donor with ovarian cancer.

The chain recombines TRBV15 with TRBJ2-1, with 7 bases aligning to TRBD1. The CDR3 extends over 14 amino acids. Looked up from germline, CDR1 is LNHNV and CDR2 is YYDKDF (reference sequence). Trimming cost V 0 bases and J 8 bases; bases outside gene matches: 4. CDR3 DNA sequence: TGTGCCACCAGCAGAGATGTAGGGGGCCATGAGCAGTTCTTC. Amino acid sequence: CATSRDVGGHEQFF.

This clonotype was seen many times. The chain is built from TRBV19 and TRBJ2-3; no clear D gene. The CDR3 has 15 amino acids. Trimming pared 2 bases from V and 0 bases from J, leaving 9 bases between. Germline-derived CDR1 and CDR2 are LNHDA and SQIVND (reference sequence). The CDR3 DNA follows: TGTGCCAGTAGTATATACAGAACTAGCACAGATACGCAGTATTTT. Translating gives CASSIYRTSTDTQYF.

The chain employs TRBV6-2 or TRBV6-3 and TRBJ2-1; no clear D gene. This CDR3 is built from 12 residues. Trimming left V 5 bases short and J 7 bases short, with 9 bases between. The V gene's germline CDR1 is MNHEY and CDR2 SVGEGT. The CDR3 sequence is CASSARVNEQFF. The CDR3 coding sequence is TGTGCCAGCAGTGCACGGGTGAATGAGCAGTTCTTC.

This clonotype was picked up many times. This rearrangement joins TRBV19 to TRBJ2-5, with TRBD2 matching over 12 bases. The CDR3 is 16 residues long. The J segment lost 4 bases and the V segment lost 3 bases, leaving 6 bases of the junction unmatched. Germline assignment: CDR1 LNHDA and CDR2 SQIVND (reference sequence). In DNA form, the CDR3 reads TGTGCCAGTAGTATCAGGACTAGCGGGACTCTAGAGACCCAGTACTTC. Translated: CASSIRTSGTLETQYF.

This clonotype was detected many times. This chain uses TRBV19 with TRBJ2-4; D possibly corresponds to TRBD1 (5 bases). Trimming removed 5 bases from V and 7 bases from J, with 9 bases in between. This CDR3 is built from 12 residues. CDR1 LNHDA and CDR2 SQIVND come from the germline V gene (reference sequence). CDR3 bases: TGTGCCAGTAGTCCGCGACAGAACATTCAGTACTTC. Residues: CASSPRQNIQYF.

This clonotype has a count of ten or more. The chain uses TRBV29-1 and TRBJ2-5, with 11 bases that match TRBD2. The CDR3 spans 13 residues. The V segment lost 8 bases and the J segment 4 bases; nucleotides outside the gene matches: 6. In germline, CDR1 is SQVTM, CDR2 ANQGSEA. CDR3 coding DNA: TGCAGCATCAATAGCGGGAGGGGAGAGACCCAGTACTTC. Translated: CSINSGRGETQYF.

DNA for the CDR3: TGCGCCAGCAGCGCTGGGTACGGGGGGCAGTACGAGCAGTACTTC. Amino acid sequence: CASSAGYGGQYEQYF. The gene calls are TRBV4-3 and TRBJ2-7; D is perhaps TRBD2 (7 bases). Between the trimmed V and J ends, which lost 5 bases and 4 bases, there was a span of 18 bases. CDR1 is LGHNA and CDR2 is YSLEER in the germline V gene. The CDR3 contains 15 residues.

This clonotype is medium-sized (0.01 to 0.1%) within its sample. The rearrangement joins TRBV5-4 to TRBJ2-2; 9 bases fit TRBD1. Germline-derived CDR1 and CDR2 are SGHNT and YYREEE (reference sequence). This CDR3 comprises 13 residues. V lost 5 bases, J lost 6 bases, and 2 bases stayed unmatched. The chain's CDR3 is CASRRTGAGELFF. In nucleotides, the CDR3 is TGTGCCAGCAGGCGGACAGGGGCCGGGGAGCTGTTTTTT.

The table lists this clonotype with many counts. In DNA form, the CDR3 reads TGTGCCAGCAGCCGCTCCCCCACCTACGAGCAGTACTTC. Translated: CASSRSPTYEQYF. The chain couples TRBV7-9 to TRBJ2-7; D is ambiguous. The length of the CDR3 is 13 residues. Germline V gene lookup returns CDR1 SEHNR and CDR2 FQNEAQ (reference sequence). V lost 5 bases and J 2 bases, leaving 10 bases between the germline ends.

V and J are TRBV3-1 and TRBJ2-3; tentative D call: TRBD2 (6 bases). Germline lookup yields CDR1 LGHDT and CDR2 YNNKEL (reference sequence). The CDR3 runs 18 residues. Trimming removed 0 bases from V and 0 bases from J, with 16 bases in between. CDR3 DNA sequence: TGTGCCAGCAGCCAAGATCCCCAGACGGGGACTAGCACAGATACGCAGTATTTT. Amino acid sequence: CASSQDPQTGTSTDTQYF.

V usage is TRBV6-8 and J usage is TRBJ1-1; D may be TRBD1 (5 bases). The length of the CDR3 is 16 residues. The V end lost 0 bases, the J end lost 4 bases, and 15 bases lay between the germline ends. Germline CDR1 reads MNHGY; CDR2 reads SAAAGT. The CDR3 nucleotides are TGTGCCAGCAGTTACTCGGGCGCGGGGGGGAGCACTGAAGCTTTCTTT. Protein: CASSYSGAGGSTEAFF.

Notes on this clonotype: A far larger clone is a single base away, which makes a read error likely. The J gene is TRBJ2-7, the V gene TRBV6-2 or TRBV6-3; D might be TRBD2 (5 bases). The V end was cut by 5 bases, the J end by 7 bases, with 18 bases between. Germline V lookup: CDR1 MNHEY, CDR2 SVGEGT. This CDR3 comprises 14 residues. CDR3 nucleotides: TGTGCCAGCAGTGAAGCGGCGCTGTACAATGAGCAGTACTTC. Translated: CASSEAALYNEQYF.

This clonotype is classed as large. The chain links TRBV6-5 to TRBJ2-7; weak D call: TRBD2 (6 bases). Germline CDR1 MNHEY, CDR2 SVGAGI. V was pared by 7 bases and J by 3 bases, with 16 bases between. The CDR3 is 14 residues long. CDR3 loop: CASTPLGRGYEQYF. In nucleotides, the CDR3 is TGTGCCAGCACTCCCCTTGGGCGGGGCTACGAGCAGTACTTC.

This clonotype was detected only a few times. The DNA is left out, because the CDR3 cannot be placed on it with certainty; the CDR3 is given as TCRdb lists it. J is TRBJ2-2 and V is TRBV5-4; TRBD1 was called by the table and not checked on the DNA. The germline gives CDR1 SGHNT, CDR2 YYREEE (reference sequence). From its first to its last residue, the CDR3 has 18 amino acids. CDR3 loop: CASSIRGPGELFFFFFFF.